Each of the 22 T cell receptor beta chains below was sequenced from the same sample in a study of T-cell reconstitution after alpha-beta-depleted transplantation in children (dated by TCRdb to 2016 to 2017). The treatment or condition tag for this specimen amounts to: allogeneic hematopoietic cell transplantation with graft depleted of TCRalphabeta T cells and CD19 B cells. Library construction relied on PCR. The sequencer was an Illumina HiSeq 2500. TCR libraries were prepared with molecular barcoding, using unique molecular identifiers to normalize TCRbeta repertoire quantification. TCRdb reanalyzed the raw reads on its own, using fastp at Q25 for trimming and MiXCR for clone calling, and kept in-frame beta chains. For every CDR3 protein sequence, its rows merge into one entry that carries the most common genes and DNA. Here the sample has fewer than 450,000 distinct CDR3 sequences; under 20% occur a single time. The ten top clones hold roughly 40% of the sample.

The sample was PBMCs, mostly from graft donor cells, taken 360 days after TCRalphabeta/CD19-depleted stem cell transplant. The source of these receptors is a male patient between 2 and 15 years old who had a stem cell transplant for acute lymphoblastic leukemia, so the T cells may come from the graft donor.

This clonotype was observed a handful of times. Here the CDR3 DNA reads TGTGCCAGCAGCCCCCTGAGACAGGGACTAGGGCGCTACGAGCAGTACTTC. It is translated as CASSPLRQGLGRYEQYF. The chain carries TRBV7-2 and TRBJ2-7; D perhaps matches TRBD2 (8 bases). Looked up from germline, CDR1 is SGHTA and CDR2 is FQGNSA. This CDR3 spans 17 amino acids. V lost 5 bases, J lost 3 bases, and 23 bases lay in between.

J is TRBJ1-4 and V is TRBV12-3 or TRBV12-4; 8 positions match TRBD1. After removal of 4 bases from V and 4 bases from J, the junction contained 5 bases not matched to a gene. The CDR3 extends over 15 amino acids. CDR3 in DNA: TGTGCCAGCAGTTCCCGGGACAGGTTTAATGAAAAACTGTTTTTT. It is translated as CASSSRDRFNEKLFF.

This clonotype has more than one count but fewer than ten. This chain links TRBV12-3 or TRBV12-4 with TRBJ2-3, with TRBD2 matching 8 bases. The CDR3 loop spans 13 amino acids. V lost 8 bases to trimming and J lost 6 bases; unmatched junction nucleotides: 7. DNA of the CDR3: TGTGCCAGCCGGCGGGAGGCTGGGGATACGCAGTATTTT. As protein: CASRREAGDTQYF.

The chain employs TRBV10-3 and TRBJ2-5; D call uncertain. The CDR3 is made up of 16 amino acids. Germline values: CDR1 ENHRY, CDR2 SYGVKD. V was cut by 0 bases and J by 1 base, with 12 bases left in between. This CDR3 is CAISESPHVPQETQYF. In nucleotides, the CDR3 is TGTGCCATCAGTGAGTCACCACACGTCCCCCAAGAGACCCAGTACTTC.

This clonotype occurred many times. The J gene is TRBJ1-3, the V gene TRBV3-1; D gene ambiguous. Germline assignment: CDR1 LGHDT and CDR2 YNNKEL (reference sequence). There are 15 residues in the CDR3. V was shortened by 4 bases and J by 0 bases, with 10 bases between the two germline ends. CDR3 nucleotide sequence: TGTGCCAGCAGCCCTCTATACCCCTCTGGAAACACCATATATTTT. This codes for CASSPLYPSGNTIYF.

The chain has TRBV12-3 or TRBV12-4 and TRBJ1-1; 7 nucleotides agree with TRBD1. V shed 6 bases and J 1 base; nucleotides not matched to a gene: 8. The CDR3 extends over 15 amino acids. In nucleotides, the CDR3 is TGTGCCAGCAGATCCTACGGGACAGCGAACACTGAAGCTTTCTTT. The encoded protein is CASRSYGTANTEAFF.

A few counts support this clonotype. V usage is TRBV11-2 and J usage is TRBJ2-3, with D possibly TRBD1 on 5 matching bases. The germline gives CDR1 SGHAT, CDR2 FQNNGV. The CDR3 spans 14 residues. Trimming removed 1 base at V and 6 bases at J, with 11 bases between. CDR3 protein: CASSLGQTGDTQYF. The DNA of the CDR3 is TGTGCCAGCAGCTTAGGACAGACTGGGGATACGCAGTATTTT.

This clonotype was seen ten or more times. The V and J genes are TRBV28 and TRBJ2-1; no clear D. The V end lost 5 bases, the J end lost 2 bases, and 10 bases lay between the germline ends. The CDR3 spans 14 residues. Per the germline V gene, CDR1 is MDHEN and CDR2 is SYDVKM. CDR3 DNA sequence: TGTGCCAGCAGTCCTGCGGAGACCTACAATGAGCAGTTCTTC. Its protein is CASSPAETYNEQFF.

The chain is built from TRBV4-1 and TRBJ1-5; tentative D call: TRBD1 (5 bases). The CDR3 loop spans 16 amino acids. Trimming took off 3 bases at V and 5 bases at J, with 17 bases between the two ends. Germline assignment: CDR1 MGHRA and CDR2 YSYEKL. The CDR3 DNA reads TGCGCCAGCAGCCAGGGGGGGTTGGCACTTGATCAGCCCCAGCATTTT. Translating gives CASSQGGLALDQPQHF.

The rearrangement links TRBV7-9 to TRBJ2-7; either TRBD1 or TRBD2 may supply D (6 bases each). CDR3 size: 16 residues. Germline lookup yields CDR1 SEHNR and CDR2 FQNEAQ (reference sequence). V was clipped by 1 base and J by 0 bases, with 13 bases between them. CDR3 in amino acids: CASSLVGKGGSYEQYF. In DNA, the CDR3 is TGTGCCAGCAGCTTAGTCGGCAAGGGGGGCTCCTACGAGCAGTACTTC.

This clonotype appeared many times. The chain joins TRBV12-3 or TRBV12-4 to TRBJ2-5, with TRBD2 as a possible D gene (6 bases). The CDR3 extends over 16 amino acids. V shed 6 bases and J shed 1 base, with 18 bases lying between them. The CDR3 reads CASSPNRGGIQETQYF. The CDR3 region has the DNA TGTGCCAGCAGCCCCAATAGAGGCGGGATCCAAGAGACCCAGTACTTC.

Ten or more counts support this clonotype. V usage is TRBV5-1 and J usage is TRBJ2-7; D tentatively reads TRBD1 or TRBD2 (5 bases each). The CDR3 length is 15 residues. The V and J ends lost 5 bases and 0 bases respectively, with 15 bases between them. Per the germline V gene, CDR1 is SGHRS and CDR2 is YFSETQ. In nucleotides, the CDR3 is TGCGCCAGCAGATGGGACGGCACGAGCTCCTACGAGCAGTACTTC. Translated, it gives CASRWDGTSSYEQYF. The full variable domain, with the rest looked up from reference TRBV5-1 and TRBJ2-7, is KAGVTQTPRYLIKTRGQQVTLSCSPISGHRSVSWYQQTPGQGLQFLFEYFSETQRNKGNFPGRFSGRQFSNSRSEMNVSTLELGDSALYLCASRWDGTSSYEQYFGPGTRLTVT.

This clonotype was counted at least ten times. The V call is TRBV4-3, the J call TRBJ1-2; the D gene is possibly TRBD1 (5 bases). Between the trimmed V and J ends, which lost 0 bases and 8 bases, there was a span of 10 bases. The CDR3 spans 13 residues. Germline CDR1 is LGHNA and CDR2 is YSLEER. As DNA, the CDR3 is TGCGCCAGCAGCCAAGAAGGGGTCTGGGGCTACACCTTC. Translated, it gives CASSQEGVWGYTF.

The rearrangement joins TRBV7-9 to TRBJ2-3; the match to TRBD2 covers 9 bases. The germline V gene encodes CDR1 SEHNR and CDR2 FQNEAQ (reference sequence). The CDR3 covers 16 residues. Losses at the gene ends were 5 bases for V and 2 bases for J; bases not matched to a gene: 8. The CDR3, as DNA: TGTGCCAGCAGCCCTAATAGCGGGGGAATCACAGATACGCAGTATTTT. The encoded protein is CASSPNSGGITDTQYF.

The rearrangement joins TRBV7-6 to TRBJ2-1, with TRBD2 matching over 8 bases. The CDR3 has 12 residues. V lost 5 bases and J lost 9; bases outside the gene matches: 3. CDR1 and CDR2 from the germline V gene are SGHVS and FNYEAQ. In nucleotides, the CDR3 is TGTGCCAGCAGCCAAACTAGCGGTGAGCAGTTCTTC. Translation gives CASSQTSGEQFF.

The gene calls are TRBV5-1 and TRBJ2-6; TRBD1 matches 7 bases. Germline loops: CDR1 SGHRS, CDR2 YFSETQ. The length of the CDR3 is 16 residues. Trimming removed 6 bases from V and 0 bases from J; junction bases left unmatched: 6. DNA for the CDR3: TGCGCCAGCATAAGGGGGCCTAGCTCTGGGGCCAACGTCCTGACTTTC. It is translated as CASIRGPSSGANVLTF.

About this clonotype itself: This may be a read error: a much more frequent sequence differs by one nucleotide. The final CDR3 position lacks the conserved phenylalanine or tryptophan, pointing to a likely read error. V gene TRBV24-1 combines with J gene TRBJ2-1; the D gene is possibly TRBD2 (6 bases). Germline-derived CDR1 and CDR2 are KGHDR and SFDVKD. This CDR3 has 16 residues. The ends were cut back, 6 bases at V and 7 bases at J, with 21 bases in the middle. CDR3 protein: CATSPLTEGGGNEQFV. The CDR3 DNA sequence: TGTGCCACCAGTCCCCTCACGGAGGGAGGTGGGAATGAGCAGTTCGTC.

The chain joins TRBV5-6 to TRBJ2-3, with D maybe TRBD2 (5 bases). The CDR3 covers 17 residues. Trimming shortened V by 6 bases and J by 2 bases, and 22 bases separated the two germline ends. Germline assignment: CDR1 SGHDT and CDR2 YYEEEE. The CDR3 reads CASTEGLWGTTTDTQYF. DNA for the CDR3: TGTGCCAGCACCGAGGGCCTATGGGGAACCACCACAGATACGCAGTATTTT.

The chain employs TRBV7-6 and TRBJ1-1; 10 bases align to TRBD1. Germline V CDR1 and CDR2: SGHVS, FNYEAQ. The CDR3 runs to 17 residues. J was trimmed by 3 bases and V by 4 bases; bases with no gene match: 11. The CDR3 DNA sequence: TGTGCCAGCAGCTCGGGACAGGGGATAGGGAAGGACACTGAAGCTTTCTTT. Protein sequence: CASSSGQGIGKDTEAFF.

Ten or more counts support this clonotype. The chain is built from TRBV5-6 and TRBJ1-1; no firm D call. Germline loops: CDR1 SGHDT, CDR2 YYEEEE. Deletions cut 0 bases from V and 0 bases from J, with 9 bases between. This CDR3 has 15 residues. Here the CDR3 DNA reads TGTGCCAGCAGCTTGGGGGGTATGATGAACACTGAAGCTTTCTTT. Translated, it gives CASSLGGMMNTEAFF.

The chain recombines TRBV30 with TRBJ2-7; TRBD1 matches at 11 bases. V lost 4 bases, J lost 3 bases, and 5 bases stayed unmatched. The CDR3 consists of 14 residues. Germline V CDR1 and CDR2: GTSNPN, SVGIG (reference sequence). The CDR3 here is CAWKAGTGGYEQYF. The CDR3 bases are TGTGCCTGGAAGGCCGGGACAGGGGGCTACGAGCAGTACTTC.

The J gene is TRBJ2-7, the V gene TRBV4-2; unclear D gene. Germline CDR1 and CDR2: LGHNA and YNFKEQ. This CDR3 is built from 12 residues. Trimming took 0 bases from V and 6 from J, leaving 6 bases between them. CDR3 sequence: CASSQDVGEQYF. CDR3 coding DNA: TGTGCCAGCAGCCAAGATGTCGGCGAGCAGTACTTC.